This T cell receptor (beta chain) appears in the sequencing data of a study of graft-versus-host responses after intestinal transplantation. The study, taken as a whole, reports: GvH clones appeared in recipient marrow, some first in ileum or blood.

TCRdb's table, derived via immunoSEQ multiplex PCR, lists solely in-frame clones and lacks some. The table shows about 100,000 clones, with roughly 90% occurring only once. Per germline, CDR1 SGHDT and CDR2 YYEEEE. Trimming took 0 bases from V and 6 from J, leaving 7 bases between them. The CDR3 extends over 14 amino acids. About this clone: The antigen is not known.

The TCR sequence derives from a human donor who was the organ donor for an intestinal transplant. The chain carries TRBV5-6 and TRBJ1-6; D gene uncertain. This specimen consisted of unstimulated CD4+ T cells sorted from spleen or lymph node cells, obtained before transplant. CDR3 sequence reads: CASSLAAVNSPLHF. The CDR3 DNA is TGTGCCAGCAGCTTGGCGGCGGTTAATTCACCCCTCCACTTT.